Listed below are T cell receptor beta chains from one sample, sequenced in a study of T cell responses to AZD1222 COVID-19 vaccine. Sequenced by immunoSEQ multiplex PCR; TCRdb stores in-frame clones only, minus some. The sample records under 150,000 clones, approximately 85% being singletons. The material sequenced was peripheral blood, taken on day 0 of MenACWY control vaccination. Receptor source: an adult in good health. CDR3s include the opening cysteine and the closing phenylalanine or tryptophan. D genes are given only for firm matches. Clone size is given for some rows only: seen once, a few or many times, or a class if the clone is expanded.

v_gene,j_gene,abundance,d_gene,CDR3aa,CDR3nt
TRBV2,TRBJ1-2,.,.,CASNRNYGYTF,TGTGCCAGCAACAGGAACTATGGCTACACCTTC
TRBV6-2/TRBV6-3,TRBJ2-3,.,TRBD1,CASSPGTGPADTQYF,TGTGCCAGCAGTCCCGGGACAGGGCCCGCAGATACGCAGTATTTT
TRBV14,TRBJ2-7,few,TRBD2,CASSRLRGASGVFSYEQYF,TGTGCCAGCAGCCGTCTCCGGGGGGCTAGCGGGGTGTTCTCCTACGAGCAGTACTTC
TRBV10-2,TRBJ2-2,few,.,CASSHYKGGDTGELFF,TGCGCCAGCTCCCATTATAAGGGGGGGGATACCGGGGAGCTGTTTTTT
TRBV7-9,TRBJ2-1,few,TRBD2,CASSLAGGYNEQFF,TGTGCCAGCAGCTTAGCGGGGGGGTACAATGAGCAGTTCTTC
TRBV28,TRBJ2-1,.,TRBD2,CASSFRAGGHNEQFF,TGTGCCAGCAGTTTTCGAGCGGGGGGCCACAATGAGCAGTTCTTC
TRBV3-1/TRBV3-2,TRBJ2-3,.,TRBD2,CASSHGLAGGSDTQYF,TGTGCCAGCAGCCACGGACTAGCGGGGGGGTCAGATACGCAGTATTTT
TRBV7-9,TRBJ1-1,few,.,CASSLSLGATEAFF,TGTGCCAGCAGCTTAAGTTTAGGGGCCACTGAAGCTTTCTTT
TRBV5-1,TRBJ2-3,.,.,CASNFRPSSTDTQYF,TGCGCCAGCAACTTCCGACCTTCCTCCACAGATACGCAGTATTTT
TRBV10-3,TRBJ1-1,.,.,CAISDDQGNTEAFF,TGTGCCATCAGCGACGACCAGGGGAACACTGAAGCTTTCTTT
TRBV6-5,TRBJ1-2,.,.,CASIGFRTANYGYTF,TGTGCCAGCATCGGATTCCGGACAGCTAACTATGGCTACACCTTC
TRBV3-1/TRBV3-2,TRBJ1-2,.,.,CASSQDGGGASNYGYTF,TGTGCCAGCAGCCAAGATGGCGGGGGAGCTTCTAACTATGGCTACACCTTC
TRBV4-1,TRBJ1-5,.,.,CASSQDPGNQPQHF,TGCGCCAGCAGCCAGGACCCGGGGAATCAGCCCCAGCATTTT
TRBV5-1,TRBJ1-3,.,TRBD1,CASSLEDRVENTIYF,TGCGCCAGCAGCTTGGAGGACAGGGTGGAAAACACCATATATTTT
TRBV3-1/TRBV3-2,TRBJ2-5,.,TRBD2,CASSQGSGGLFYQETQYF,TGTGCCAGCAGCCAAGGTAGCGGGGGGCTGTTTTACCAAGAGACCCAGTACTTC
TRBV7-9,TRBJ2-3,.,.,CASSPNTDTQYF,TGTGCCAGCAGCCCTAACACAGATACGCAGTATTTT
TRBV5-1,TRBJ2-5,.,TRBD2,CASGASGGPVRETQYF,TGCGCCAGCGGCGCTAGCGGGGGCCCGGTTCGTGAGACCCAGTACTTC
TRBV3-1/TRBV3-2,TRBJ2-5,few,.,CASRLVDREKTQYF,TGTGCCAGTCGATTGGTTGATCGAGAGAAGACCCAGTACTTC
TRBV4-1,TRBJ2-2,.,TRBD2,CASSSFTGGAAGELFF,TGCGCCAGCAGCTCATTCACCGGGGGGGCCGCAGGGGAGCTGTTTTTT
TRBV5-1,TRBJ2-7,once,.,CASRGTVLSYEQYF,TGCGCCAGCCGGGGGACAGTCCTTTCCTACGAGCAGTACTTC
TRBV5-6,TRBJ2-3,once,.,CASSPGTDTQYF,TGTGCCAGCAGCCCGGGGACAGATACGCAGTATTTT
TRBV5-1,TRBJ1-2,.,TRBD1,CASSFGQDPAGTF,TGCGCCAGCAGCTTCGGACAGGACCCGGCTGGGACCTTC
TRBV9,TRBJ2-3,.,.,CASRRDTHTDTQYF,TGTGCCAGCAGGAGGGACACCCACACAGATACGCAGTATTTT
TRBV6-5,TRBJ2-6,.,TRBD1,CASRQGAEGANVLTF,TGTGCCAGCAGACAGGGGGCGGAAGGGGCCAACGTCCTGACTTTC
TRBV3-1/TRBV3-2,TRBJ1-2,.,.,CASSQRLEGSLYGYTF,TGTGCCAGCAGCCAAAGGTTGGAGGGCAGTCTCTATGGCTACACCTTC
TRBV20-1,TRBJ1-2,once,.,CSASPNYGYTF,TGCAGTGCTAGCCCTAACTATGGCTACACCTTC
TRBV27,TRBJ1-6,.,TRBD1,CASSSATGGRYNSPLHF,TGTGCCAGCAGTTCGGCGACAGGGGGTCGGTATAATTCACCCCTCCACTTT
TRBV9,TRBJ1-2,.,TRBD1,CASSAQGQGSSFGYTF,TGTGCCAGCAGCGCCCAGGGACAGGGGTCATCTTTTGGCTACACCTTC
TRBV28,TRBJ1-6,.,TRBD1,CASSDRVGNSPLHF,TGTGCCAGCAGTGACAGGGTTGGTAATTCACCCCTCCACTTT
TRBV7-9,TRBJ2-5,.,TRBD2,CASSLVLRGGRETQYF,TGTGCCAGCAGCTTAGTGCTGCGGGGGGGCCGGGAGACCCAGTACTTC
TRBV7-2,TRBJ2-3,.,.,CASSLIVADTQYF,TGTGCCAGCAGCTTAATTGTTGCAGATACGCAGTATTTT
TRBV15,TRBJ1-2,.,.,CATSREDNYGYTF,TGTGCCACCAGCAGAGAAGACAACTATGGCTACACCTTC
TRBV19,TRBJ2-3,.,TRBD2,CASSSGARTDTQYF,TGTGCCAGTTCTAGCGGGGCCCGCACAGATACGCAGTATTTT
TRBV10-3,TRBJ1-5,.,.,CAIREHGGSNQPQHF,TGTGCCATCAGAGAGCATGGAGGAAGCAATCAGCCCCAGCATTTT
TRBV28,TRBJ1-5,few,.,CASSLRGANNQPQHF,TGTGCCAGCAGTTTAAGAGGGGCGAACAATCAGCCCCAGCATTTT
TRBV5-1,TRBJ1-4,.,TRBD1,CASSLVTGGEKLFF,TGCGCCAGCAGCTTGGTTACAGGGGGAGAAAAACTGTTTTTT
TRBV28,TRBJ1-4,.,.,CASRTGTWGKLFF,TGTGCCAGCAGAACAGGGACATGGGGAAAACTGTTTTTT
TRBV19,TRBJ1-5,.,.,CATREQKSNQPQHF,TGTGCCACCCGGGAACAGAAATCTAATCAGCCCCAGCATTTT
TRBV29-1,TRBJ1-2,.,TRBD1,CSVRQGGSFGYTF,TGCAGCGTTCGACAGGGGGGGTCATTTGGCTACACCTTC
TRBV15,TRBJ1-5,.,.,CATSKLQSSNQPQHF,TGTGCCACCAGCAAGTTACAGTCGAGCAATCAGCCCCAGCATTTT
TRBV9,TRBJ1-3,once,.,CASSWGDSGNTIYF,TGTGCCAGCAGTTGGGGGGACTCTGGAAACACCATATATTTT
TRBV6-5,TRBJ1-1,.,.,CASSRALVGTEAFF,TGTGCCAGCAGCAGGGCCCTCGTGGGGACTGAAGCTTTCTTT
TRBV7-3,TRBJ1-2,.,.,CASSEAGTYGYTF,TGTGCCAGCAGCGAAGCAGGGACCTATGGCTACACCTTC
TRBV6-2/TRBV6-3,TRBJ1-2,.,.,CASSPQGPNYGYTF,TGTGCCAGCAGTCCCCAGGGGCCTAACTATGGCTACACCTTC
TRBV10-2,TRBJ2-7,once,.,CASSEGYEQYF,TGCGCCAGCAGTGAGGGCTACGAGCAGTACTTC
TRBV6-1,TRBJ1-1,.,.,CASSEWGGRYTEAFF,TGTGCCAGCAGTGAATGGGGGGGGCGATACACTGAAGCTTTCTTT
TRBV4-1,TRBJ1-5,.,TRBD1,CASSQAGTGNQPQHF,TGCGCCAGCAGCCAAGCTGGGACAGGTAATCAGCCCCAGCATTTT
TRBV18,TRBJ1-6,.,.,CASSSWASSYNSPLHF,TGTGCCAGCTCAAGCTGGGCAAGCTCCTATAATTCACCCCTCCACTTT
TRBV11-2,TRBJ1-4,few,.,CASSLVFGQGEKLFF,TGTGCCAGCAGCTTAGTCTTCGGACAAGGAGAAAAACTGTTTTTT
TRBV29-1,TRBJ2-1,.,TRBD2,CSVVGAGGPGNEQFF,TGCAGCGTTGTCGGAGCGGGGGGGCCTGGCAATGAGCAGTTCTTC
TRBV4-1,TRBJ2-2,many,.,CASSQEETVAGELFF,TGCGCCAGCAGCCAAGAGGAAACAGTGGCTGGGGAGCTGTTTTTT
TRBV2,TRBJ2-3,.,.,CASSEENTDTQYF,TGTGCCAGCAGTGAGGAGAACACAGATACGCAGTATTTT
TRBV2,TRBJ1-2,few,TRBD1,CASNYGQEEYGYTF,TGTGCCAGCAATTACGGACAGGAAGAATATGGCTACACCTTC
TRBV7-8,TRBJ2-7,.,.,CASSLTDPGEQYF,TGTGCCAGCAGCTTGACAGATCCGGGCGAGCAGTACTTC
TRBV19,TRBJ2-3,.,.,CASTSRAFSTDTQYF,TGTGCCAGTACCAGTCGGGCCTTTTCCACAGATACGCAGTATTTT
TRBV7-9,TRBJ2-5,.,.,CASSLDTEETQYF,TGTGCCAGCAGCTTAGACACAGAAGAGACCCAGTACTTC
TRBV19,TRBJ2-5,.,.,CASSTVETQYF,TGTGCCAGTAGTACAGTGGAGACCCAGTACTTC
TRBV7-8,TRBJ1-1,.,.,CASRSTGSNTEAFF,TGTGCCAGCAGATCGACAGGTAGTAACACTGAAGCTTTCTTT
TRBV11-2,TRBJ2-7,.,.,CASSLVQGSYEQYF,TGTGCCAGCAGCTTAGTGCAGGGGTCCTACGAGCAGTACTTC